The 30 T cell receptor beta chains in this list originate from one sample, sequenced in a study of T-cell memory formation after mild COVID-19. TCRdb redid the calling of the 5' RACE reads with MiXCR, one entry per CDR3 protein. Altogether approximately 340,000 distinct CDR3 sequences are present, less than 20% being singletons, with the ten largest covering 20% to 25%. The sample was PBMCs or a T cell subset sorted from them (not recorded which). These receptor sequences come from a man aged 18 to 30 who had mild COVID-19 (a few samples of this study predate the infection). Cell type and time point are not known.

This clonotype was found a few times. The chain is built from TRBV7-2 and TRBJ2-3; the match to TRBD2 covers 12 bases. From germline, CDR1 is SGHTA and CDR2 FQGNSA. This CDR3 has 16 amino acids. V gave up 5 bases and J gave up 5 bases; unmatched junction bases: 8. The CDR3 is CASSDGLAGSGDTQYF. CDR3 sequence (DNA): TGTGCCAGCAGCGATGGACTAGCGGGGTCGGGAGATACGCAGTATTTT.

This clonotype was seen more than once but under ten times. The J gene is TRBJ2-1, the V gene TRBV11-1, with D unclear. Trimming removed 5 bases from V and 0 bases from J, with 14 bases in between. CDR1 is SGHAT and CDR2 is FQDESV in the germline V gene (reference sequence). This CDR3 region has 16 residues. CDR3 bases: TGTGCCAGCAGCCGCGTAGCTGCCAGCTCCTACAATGAGCAGTTCTTC. Protein: CASSRVAASSYNEQFF.

This chain joins TRBV7-9 and TRBJ1-5; no reliable D call. CDR1 is SEHNR and CDR2 is FQNEAQ in the germline V gene (reference sequence). Trimming took off 5 bases at V and 0 bases at J, with 11 bases between the two ends. The CDR3 sequence is 15 residues long. The CDR3 DNA reads TGTGCCAGCAGCGGAGGGTCCTTTAGCAATCAGCCCCAGCATTTT. It codes for CASSGGSFSNQPQHF.

Only a few counts were recorded for this clonotype. J is TRBJ1-2 and V is TRBV12-3 or TRBV12-4; TRBD1 matches at 9 bases. J gave up 12 bases and V 3 bases, and 8 bases lay outside the gene matches. The CDR3 is 13 residues long. The CDR3 sequence is CASSFRTGDGDTF. The CDR3 DNA reads TGTGCCAGCAGTTTTAGGACAGGGGATGGAGACACCTTC.

The rearrangement joins TRBV5-1 to TRBJ2-7, with a possible D match to TRBD2 (6 bases). This CDR3 is built from 13 residues. Trimming pared 3 bases from V and 3 bases from J, leaving 10 bases between. Germline values: CDR1 SGHRS, CDR2 YFSETQ. The CDR3 nucleotides read TGCGCCAGCAGCTCGGGAGATAGCTACGAGCAGTACGTC. Translating gives CASSSGDSYEQYV.

The V and J genes are TRBV7-2 and TRBJ2-3; 8 bases match TRBD2. CDR1 is SGHTA and CDR2 is FQGNSA in the germline V gene. V lost 4 bases to trimming and J lost 1 base; unmatched junction nucleotides: 7. The CDR3 spans 16 residues. In DNA, the CDR3 is TGTGCCAGCAGCTCTCCTAGCGGGTTTCGCACAGATACGCAGTATTTT. Encoded protein: CASSSPSGFRTDTQYF. Full variable domain (outside the CDR3, taken from reference TRBV7-2 and TRBJ2-3): GAGVSQSPSNKVTEKGKDVELRCDPISGHTALYWYRQSLGQGLEFLIYFQGNSAPDKSGLPSDRFSAERTGGSVSTLTIQRTQQEDSAVYLCASSSPSGFRTDTQYFGPGTRLTVL.

The chain carries TRBV12-3 or TRBV12-4 and TRBJ2-1; TRBD2 is a possible D gene (6 bases). Trimming removed 3 bases from V and 4 bases from J, with 13 bases in between. The CDR3 length is 15 residues. DNA of the CDR3: TGTGCCAGCAGTTTGGTGGCGGGGCTATACAATGAGCAGTTCTTC. Its protein product is CASSLVAGLYNEQFF.

The sample holds a few counts of this clonotype. This sequence joins TRBV15 and TRBJ2-3; 7 bases map to TRBD1. With 2 bases clipped from V and 6 bases from J, the junction kept 11 bases outside the gene matches. The CDR3 has 16 amino acids. Germline V gene lookup returns CDR1 LNHNV and CDR2 YYDKDF (reference sequence). CDR3 DNA sequence: TGTGCCACCAGCAGACCCGGAACAGGGGCCGAGGATACGCAGTATTTT. The encoded protein is CATSRPGTGAEDTQYF.

This chain connects TRBV7-2 to TRBJ2-2; 7 positions match TRBD2. Losses at the gene ends were 0 bases for V and 4 bases for J; bases not matched to a gene: 2. The CDR3 totals 15 residues. The germline V gene has CDR1 SGHTA and CDR2 FQGNSA. Here the CDR3 reads CASSLAGGGTGELFF. The DNA of the CDR3 is TGTGCCAGCAGCTTAGCTGGGGGGGGCACCGGGGAGCTGTTTTTT.

V gene TRBV12-3 or TRBV12-4 combines with J gene TRBJ1-2, with 8 bases lining up with TRBD1. V lost 6 bases and J lost 5; bases outside the gene matches: 8. This CDR3 spans 14 amino acids. The CDR3 nucleotides are TGTGCCAGCAGCCCGGACAGGGCCTCTTATGGCTACACCTTC. It specifies CASSPDRASYGYTF.

This sequence joins TRBV28 and TRBJ1-2; D may be TRBD1 (5 bases). The CDR3 covers 15 residues. CDR1 is MDHEN and CDR2 is SYDVKM in the germline V gene. Deletions cut 2 bases from V and 1 base from J, with 11 bases between. The CDR3 spells CASSLGAEGNYGYTF. The CDR3 region has the DNA TGTGCCAGCAGTTTAGGGGCCGAGGGTAACTATGGCTACACCTTC.

This sequence joins TRBV25-1 and TRBJ2-7; D call uncertain. The CDR3 loop spans 14 amino acids. Germline V gene sequence: CDR1 MGHDK, CDR2 SYGVNS. The ends were cut back, 2 bases at V and 1 base at J, with 9 bases in the middle. For the CDR3, the DNA is TGTGCCAGCAGTGAACGTGTGTTATCCTACGAGCAGTACTTC. Protein product: CASSERVLSYEQYF.

J is TRBJ2-7 and V is TRBV18; D unresolved. V lost 6 bases, J lost 0 bases, and 9 bases lay in between. The CDR3 has 13 residues. CDR1 is KGHSH, CDR2 LQKENI, per germline. CDR3 protein: CASSQDLSYEQYV. The CDR3, as DNA: TGTGCCAGCTCTCAGGACCTCTCCTACGAGCAGTACGTC.

This clonotype came up a few times. This chain uses TRBV10-3 with TRBJ2-3; D is possibly TRBD2 (5 bases). Germline CDR1 reads ENHRY; CDR2 reads SYGVKD. The CDR3 spans 14 residues. Trimming left V 4 bases short and J 8 bases short, with 16 bases between. The CDR3 protein is CAISGAEDHVTQYF. The CDR3 DNA follows: TGTGCCATCAGTGGGGCGGAGGACCACGTTACGCAGTATTTT.

The table lists this clonotype with a few counts. The chain uses TRBV20-1 and TRBJ1-2; D gene ambiguous. Germline assignment: CDR1 DFQATT and CDR2 SNEGSKA (reference sequence). CDR3 size: 13 residues. The V end was cut by 6 bases, the J end by 4 bases, with 15 bases between. CDR3 residues: CSATLGSSYGYTF. The CDR3 nucleotides read TGCAGTGCCACATTGGGGTCAAGCTATGGCTACACCTTC.

In its sample, this clonotype was seen many times. This chain joins TRBV5-1 and TRBJ2-7, with D perhaps TRBD2 (5 bases). The CDR3 has 14 residues. Germline CDR1 reads SGHRS; CDR2 reads YFSETQ. V gave up 1 base and J gave up 2 bases, with 10 bases separating them. CDR3 residues: CASSLRNGAYEQYV. CDR3 nucleotides: TGCGCCAGCAGCTTGCGGAACGGGGCCTACGAGCAGTACGTC.

The sample holds many counts of this clonotype. This chain joins TRBV7-2 and TRBJ1-2; maybe TRBD1 (6 bases). CDR1 is SGHTA, CDR2 FQGNSA, per germline. The CDR3 spans 16 residues. The V gene lost 5 bases and the J gene lost 8 bases, with 24 bases spanning the gap. CDR3: CASSPNTQGPAWGYTF. CDR3 coding DNA: TGTGCCAGCAGCCCCAATACCCAGGGGCCGGCTTGGGGCTACACCTTC.

This clonotype was counted between two and nine times. The rearrangement joins TRBV18 to TRBJ1-2; D gene unclear. The CDR3 consists of 15 residues. Germline lookup yields CDR1 KGHSH and CDR2 LQKENI. The germline V and J ends were trimmed by 3 bases and 8 bases, with 19 bases remaining between them. CDR3 in amino acids: CASSPGLDQLEGYTF. The CDR3 DNA reads TGTGCCAGCTCACCTGGTTTGGACCAGTTGGAGGGCTACACCTTC.

This clonotype was seen more than once but under ten times. The V gene is TRBV15, the J gene TRBJ1-2; tentatively, D is TRBD1 (5 bases). Germline-derived CDR1 and CDR2 are LNHNV and YYDKDF (reference sequence). The germline V and J ends were trimmed by 5 bases and 8 bases, with 18 bases remaining between them. The CDR3 contains 14 residues. Here the CDR3 DNA reads TGTGCCACCAGCGGGGCGGGGGGATTAGGAGGCTACACCTTC. Translating gives CATSGAGGLGGYTF.

This clonotype was picked up one time. The chain carries TRBV6-1 and TRBJ2-7; D is undetermined. The ends were cut back, 3 bases at V and 6 bases at J, with 12 bases in the middle. Per the germline V gene, CDR1 is MNHNS and CDR2 is SASEGT. The CDR3 length is 13 residues. CDR3 loop: CASSEYGRVEQYV. In nucleotides, the CDR3 is TGTGCCAGCAGTGAGTACGGAAGGGTCGAGCAGTACGTC.

The chain recombines TRBV11-2 with TRBJ1-3; D might be TRBD1 (5 bases). The CDR3 runs 15 residues. Trimming removed 5 bases from V and 1 base from J, with 12 bases in between. The germline V gene encodes CDR1 SGHAT and CDR2 FQNNGV. The CDR3 DNA reads TGTGCCAGCAGCCTCGGCGGGGGGTCTGGAAACACCATATATTTT. Amino acids: CASSLGGGSGNTIYF.

The chain combines TRBV6-6 with TRBJ2-2; D unresolved. This CDR3 is 14 amino acids long. Trimming removed 0 bases at V and 5 bases at J, with 7 bases between. In germline, CDR1 is MNHNY, CDR2 SVGAGI (reference sequence). The CDR3 protein is CASSYSASTGELFF. CDR3 in DNA: TGTGCCAGCAGTTACTCGGCTAGTACCGGGGAGCTGTTTTTT.

The chain employs TRBV15 and TRBJ2-5, with a tentative D call TRBD1 (6 bases). This CDR3 spans 16 amino acids. V was trimmed by 0 bases and J by 5 bases, leaving 16 bases between them. Germline CDR1 is LNHNV and CDR2 is YYDKDF (reference sequence). CDR3 in DNA: TGTGCCACCAGCAGAGATTCGCCCAGGGGACGGGAGACCCAGTACTTC. Protein product: CATSRDSPRGRETQYF.

V is TRBV24-1 and J is TRBJ1-5; no reliable D call. Trimming removed 3 bases at V and 2 bases at J, with 13 bases between. Looked up from germline, CDR1 is KGHDR and CDR2 is SFDVKD. This CDR3 contains 16 residues. In DNA form, the CDR3 reads TGTGCCACCAGTGATAGTGAGGGAAGGGGCAATCAGCCCCAGCATTTT. Amino acids: CATSDSEGRGNQPQHF.

The table lists this clonotype with a few counts. The genes are TRBV4-3 and TRBJ2-3; possible D gene TRBD1, 6 bases. Trimming shortened V by 3 bases and J by 3 bases, and 19 bases separated the two germline ends. Germline CDR1 LGHNA, CDR2 YSLEER. This CDR3 is built from 17 residues. The CDR3 loop reads CASSQKNLAGDTDTQYF. The DNA for the CDR3 is TGCGCCAGCAGCCAGAAGAATTTGGCAGGGGATACAGATACGCAGTATTTT.

The V and J genes are TRBV12-3 or TRBV12-4 and TRBJ1-5; tentative D call: TRBD1 (6 bases). This CDR3 contains 15 residues. V lost 4 bases and J 3 bases, leaving 13 bases between the germline ends. CDR3 sequence: CASSYTRTVNQPQHF. The CDR3 nucleotides are TGTGCCAGCAGTTACACCCGGACAGTCAATCAGCCCCAGCATTTT.

The chain combines TRBV27 with TRBJ2-1, with a weak D call TRBD2 (6 bases). The length of the CDR3 is 15 residues. Germline assignment: CDR1 MNHEY and CDR2 SMNVEV (reference sequence). V was pared by 10 bases and J by 3 bases, with 19 bases between. The CDR3, as DNA: TGTGCCACCCAGACTCGTGGGACTTTCTACAATGAGCAGTTCTTC. Protein sequence: CATQTRGTFYNEQFF.

This clonotype was seen at least ten times. The V call is TRBV7-9, the J call TRBJ2-7, with a possible D match to TRBD2 (6 bases). Germline V CDR1 and CDR2: SEHNR, FQNEAQ (reference sequence). V lost 6 bases to trimming and J lost 0 bases, with 12 bases between them. This CDR3 region has 14 residues. The CDR3 loop is CASSLAGFSYEQYF. The DNA for the CDR3 is TGTGCCAGCAGTTTGGCGGGGTTCTCCTACGAGCAGTACTTC.

This clonotype was recorded many times. The rearrangement joins TRBV29-1 to TRBJ2-7, with D maybe TRBD1 (5 bases). In germline, CDR1 is SQVTM, CDR2 ANQGSEA. This CDR3 comprises 16 residues. V gave up 3 bases and J gave up 4 bases, with 22 bases separating them. This chain's CDR3 is CSVDRGWLQDTYEQYF. In nucleotides, the CDR3 is TGCAGCGTTGACCGAGGATGGTTGCAGGACACTTACGAGCAGTACTTC.

The CDR3 coding sequence is TGTGCCAGCAGCTTAGCGTCAACCGCTGCCCATGGCTACACCTTC. As protein: CASSLASTAAHGYTF. The chain is built from TRBV7-8 and TRBJ1-2; D remains unclear. This CDR3 spans 15 amino acids. Germline CDR1 is SGHVS and CDR2 is FQNEAQ. Trimming left V 0 bases short and J 6 bases short, with 14 bases between.